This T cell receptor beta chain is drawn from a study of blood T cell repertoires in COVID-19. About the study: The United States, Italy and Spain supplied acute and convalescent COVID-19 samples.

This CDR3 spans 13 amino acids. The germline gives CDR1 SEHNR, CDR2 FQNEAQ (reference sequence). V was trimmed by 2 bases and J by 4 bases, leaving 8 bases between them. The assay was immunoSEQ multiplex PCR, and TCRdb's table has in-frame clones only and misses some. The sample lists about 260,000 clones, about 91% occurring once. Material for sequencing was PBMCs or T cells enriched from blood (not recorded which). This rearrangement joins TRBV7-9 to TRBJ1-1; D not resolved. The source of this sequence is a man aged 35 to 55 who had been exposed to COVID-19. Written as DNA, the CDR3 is TGTGCCAGCAGCTTACGGAGAAGCACTGAAGCTTTCTTT. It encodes CASSLRRSTEAFF.